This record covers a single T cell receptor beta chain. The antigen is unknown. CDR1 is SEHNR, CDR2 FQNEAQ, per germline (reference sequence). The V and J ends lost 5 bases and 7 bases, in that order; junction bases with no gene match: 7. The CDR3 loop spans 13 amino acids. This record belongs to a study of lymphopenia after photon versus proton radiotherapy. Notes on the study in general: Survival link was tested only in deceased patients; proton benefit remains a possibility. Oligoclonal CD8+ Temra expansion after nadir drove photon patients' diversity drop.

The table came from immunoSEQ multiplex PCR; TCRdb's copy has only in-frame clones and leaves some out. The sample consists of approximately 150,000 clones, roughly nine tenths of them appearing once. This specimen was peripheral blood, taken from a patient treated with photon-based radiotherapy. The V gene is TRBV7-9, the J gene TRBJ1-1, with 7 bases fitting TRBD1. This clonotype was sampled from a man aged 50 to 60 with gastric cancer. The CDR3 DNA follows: TGTGCCAGCAGCCTCACAGGGGCCAGTGAAGCTTTCTTT. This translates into CASSLTGASEAFF.